Following are 20 T cell receptor beta chains from one sample sequenced in a study of CD8 T cells in Susac syndrome. Reverse transcription of roughly 0.5 to 1 ug RNA was carried out with random hexamers. TCRdb reprocessed the immunoSEQ multiplex PCR reads via MiXCR and lists one record per CDR3 protein. The table lists approximately 270,000 distinct CDR3 sequences, about 93% of them singletons. Source material: CD4+ T cells from PBMCs. The receptors were gathered from a human donor with multiple sclerosis.

V usage is TRBV2 and J usage is TRBJ2-3; 9 nucleotides match TRBD2. With V trimmed by 4 bases and J by 5 bases, 10 bases remained unmatched. Looked up from germline, CDR1 is SNHLY and CDR2 is FYNNEI. The CDR3 is made up of 16 amino acids. CDR3 nucleotide sequence: TGTGCCAGCAGTGTCCTCGGCGGGAGGGCCGGAGATACGCAGTATTTT. Protein sequence: CASSVLGGRAGDTQYF. The whole variable domain, filled in from reference TRBV2 and TRBJ2-3, reads EPEVTQTPSHQVTQMGQEVILRCVPISNHLYFYWYRQILGQKVEFLVSFYNNEISEKSEIFDDQFSVERPDGSNFTLKIRSTKLEDSAMYFCASSVLGGRAGDTQYFGPGTRLTVL.

This chain links TRBV11-2 with TRBJ2-5; 7 bases are shared with TRBD1. V lost 8 bases and J lost 0; bases outside the gene matches: 9. CDR1 is SGHAT and CDR2 is FQNNGV in the germline V gene. There are 15 residues in the CDR3. CDR3 protein: CASHPGTAYQETQYF. DNA of the CDR3: TGTGCCAGCCACCCCGGGACAGCCTACCAAGAGACCCAGTACTTC.

The rearrangement links TRBV18 to TRBJ1-1; a possible D gene is TRBD1 (5 bases). Germline V gene lookup returns CDR1 KGHSH and CDR2 LQKENI. The ends were cut back, 4 bases at V and 1 base at J, with 13 bases in the middle. The length of the CDR3 is 15 residues. DNA of the CDR3: TGTGCCAGCTCACTACTACAGGACCCGAACACTGAAGCTTTCTTT. Its translation: CASSLLQDPNTEAFF. Full variable domain (rest looked up from reference TRBV18 and TRBJ1-1): NAGVMQNPRHLVRRRGQEARLRCSPMKGHSHVYWYRQLPEEGLKFMVYLQKENIIDESGMPKERFSAEFPKEGPSILRIQQVVRGDSAAYFCASSLLQDPNTEAFFGQGTRLTVV.

The chain links TRBV3-1 to TRBJ2-7; D is possibly TRBD1 (5 bases). V gave up 1 base and J gave up 3 bases, with 7 bases separating them. The CDR3 consists of 13 residues. CDR1 and CDR2 (germline): LGHDT, YNNKEL (reference sequence). Here the CDR3 reads CASSQGTFYEQYF. The CDR3 coding sequence is TGTGCCAGCAGCCAAGGGACATTCTACGAGCAGTACTTC.

V usage is TRBV19 and J usage is TRBJ1-4, with D possibly matching TRBD1 (5 bases). The V end lost 3 bases, the J end lost 11 bases, and 7 bases lay between the germline ends. Per germline, CDR1 LNHDA and CDR2 SQIVND (reference sequence). The CDR3 has 11 residues. The CDR3 nucleotides read TGTGCCAGTAGTATCGGGGGGAAACTGTTTTTT. Its translation: CASSIGGKLFF.

The chain is built from TRBV24-1 and TRBJ2-5; TRBD1 agrees at 7 bases. Germline V gene sequence: CDR1 KGHDR, CDR2 SFDVKD. V dropped 5 bases and J dropped 2; count of bases not matched to a gene: 7. The CDR3 length is 15 residues. The DNA of the CDR3 is TGTGCCACCAGTGCGACAGGGAGTAGTCAAGAGACCCAGTACTTC. Residues: CATSATGSSQETQYF.

V usage is TRBV7-3 and J usage is TRBJ2-5; no clear D. Trimming pared 1 base from V and 7 bases from J, leaving 10 bases between. The CDR3 extends over 13 amino acids. Per the germline V gene, CDR1 is SGHTA and CDR2 is FQGTGA. The CDR3 sequence is CASSLSLKGTQYF. CDR3 DNA sequence: TGTGCCAGCAGCTTAAGCCTGAAGGGGACCCAGTACTTC.

This chain connects TRBV30 to TRBJ1-4; perhaps TRBD1 as D (5 bases). Germline-derived CDR1 and CDR2 are GTSNPN and SVGIG (reference sequence). V was shortened by 2 bases and J by 5 bases, with 12 bases between the two germline ends. This CDR3 contains 14 residues. The CDR3: CAWSKDGGNEKLFF. In DNA, the CDR3 is TGTGCCTGGAGTAAGGACGGGGGGAATGAAAAACTGTTTTTT.

The V and J genes are TRBV28 and TRBJ2-3; TRBD2 matches at 11 bases. The V segment lost 6 bases and the J segment 5 bases; nucleotides outside the gene matches: 7. This CDR3 spans 15 amino acids. The germline CDR1 and CDR2 sequences are MDHEN and SYDVKM. CDR3 DNA sequence: TGTGCCAGCAGGATTAGCGGGAGGGCCGGAGATACGCAGTATTTT. It translates to CASRISGRAGDTQYF.

This rearrangement joins TRBV18 to TRBJ1-1; D perhaps matches TRBD1 (5 bases). Germline assignment: CDR1 KGHSH and CDR2 LQKENI. CDR3 length: 15 amino acids. V was clipped by 0 bases and J by 0 bases, with 8 bases between them. CDR3 in DNA: TGTGCCAGCTCACCACCGTACAGGATGAACACTGAAGCTTTCTTT. It is translated as CASSPPYRMNTEAFF.

This chain joins TRBV4-1 and TRBJ2-7; D not certain. The CDR3 runs to 13 residues. Trimming left V 3 bases short and J 1 base short, with 7 bases between. The germline V gene encodes CDR1 MGHRA and CDR2 YSYEKL. CDR3 in DNA: TGCGCCAGCAGCCAGGACGCGTCCTACGAGCAGTACGTC. Translation gives CASSQDASYEQYV.

This clonotype appeared once. The chain links TRBV23-1 to TRBJ1-1; D is uncertain. TRBV23-1 qualifies as an ORF whose function is uncertain. This CDR3 comprises 17 residues. The V end was cut by 4 bases, the J end by 1 base, with 19 bases between. The CDR3 reads CASSPRKQIKGNTEAFF. The CDR3 bases are TGCGCCAGCAGTCCCCGAAAGCAGATAAAGGGGAACACTGAAGCTTTCTTT.

The chain uses TRBV5-1 and TRBJ2-1; 9 bases agree with TRBD2. CDR3 size: 15 residues. Looked up from germline, CDR1 is SGHRS and CDR2 is YFSETQ. Germline trimming cut 2 bases from V and 6 bases from J; bases unmatched to any gene: 6. CDR3 bases: TGCGCCAGCAGCTTAGTAGCGGGAGTAGGCAATGAGCAGTTCTTC. It encodes CASSLVAGVGNEQFF.

This chain joins TRBV7-2 and TRBJ2-2; 8 bases agree with TRBD2. This CDR3 contains 15 residues. Trimming at V came to 4 bases and at J to 4 bases, leaving 5 bases not matched to a gene. The germline V gene has CDR1 SGHTA and CDR2 FQGNSA. This CDR3 reads CASSWTSRPTGELFF. The DNA of the CDR3 is TGTGCCAGCAGCTGGACTAGCAGGCCCACCGGGGAGCTGTTTTTT.

This chain links TRBV25-1 with TRBJ1-2, with D unresolved. This CDR3 is built from 13 residues. Per germline, CDR1 MGHDK and CDR2 SYGVNS. Trimming shortened V by 4 bases and J by 10 bases, and 16 bases separated the two germline ends. The CDR3 nucleotides read TGTGCCAGCAGTGCGTTTGGGATGCAGTACTACACCTTC. Translated, it gives CASSAFGMQYYTF.

This chain links TRBV20-1 with TRBJ2-6; D ambiguous. V lost 3 bases and J lost 0, with 9 bases in between. There are 15 residues in the CDR3. The V gene's germline CDR1 is DFQATT and CDR2 SNEGSKA (reference sequence). CDR3 sequence reads: CSARDFRSGANVLTF. CDR3 bases: TGCAGTGCTAGGGATTTCCGCTCTGGGGCCAACGTCCTGACTTTC.

The gene calls are TRBV20-1 and TRBJ1-2, with 9 bases fitting TRBD1. There are 13 residues in the CDR3. Germline V gene lookup returns CDR1 DFQATT and CDR2 SNEGSKA (reference sequence). The trim removed 6 bases at V and 5 bases at J, leaving 7 bases unmatched. The CDR3 region is CSAPRTGEYGYTF. The CDR3 nucleotides read TGCAGTGCCCCCCGGACAGGGGAGTATGGCTACACCTTC.

This clonotype has just one count. The chain is built from TRBV29-1 and TRBJ1-2; D possibly corresponds to TRBD1 (5 bases). The CDR3 consists of 12 residues. V lost 0 bases and J lost 8, with 10 bases in between. The germline CDR1 and CDR2 sequences are SQVTM and ANQGSEA. The CDR3 loop reads CSVEEGVGGYTF. The CDR3 DNA is TGCAGCGTTGAAGAAGGGGTTGGCGGCTACACCTTC.

This sequence joins TRBV29-1 and TRBJ1-1; 8 nucleotides agree with TRBD1. The CDR3 loop spans 13 amino acids. V was pared by 7 bases and J by 3 bases, with 7 bases of the junction left unmatched. The germline gives CDR1 SQVTM, CDR2 ANQGSEA. DNA of the CDR3: TGCAGCGGTCGACAGGGGTTGGACACTGAAGCTTTCTTT. Its protein product is CSGRQGLDTEAFF.

The chain combines TRBV7-3 with TRBJ2-1, with 11 positions matching TRBD2. The CDR3 totals 18 residues. Germline V gene sequence: CDR1 SGHTA, CDR2 FQGTGA. Germline trimming cut 1 base from V and 2 bases from J; bases unmatched to any gene: 7. The chain's CDR3 is CASSLIAGGPITYNEQFF. CDR3 nucleotides: TGTGCCAGCAGCTTAATAGCGGGAGGGCCAATCACCTACAATGAGCAGTTCTTC.